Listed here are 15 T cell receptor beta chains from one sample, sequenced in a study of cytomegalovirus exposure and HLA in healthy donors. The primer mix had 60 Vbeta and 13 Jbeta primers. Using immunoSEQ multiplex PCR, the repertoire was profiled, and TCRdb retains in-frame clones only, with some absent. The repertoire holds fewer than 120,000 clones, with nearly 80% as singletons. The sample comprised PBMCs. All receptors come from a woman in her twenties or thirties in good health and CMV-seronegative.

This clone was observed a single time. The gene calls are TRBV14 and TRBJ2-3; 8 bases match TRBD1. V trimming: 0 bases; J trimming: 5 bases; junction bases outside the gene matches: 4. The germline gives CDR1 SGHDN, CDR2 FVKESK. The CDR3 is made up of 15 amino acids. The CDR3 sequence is CASSQEAGGLDTQYF. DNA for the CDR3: TGTGCCAGCAGCCAAGAAGCAGGGGGCCTAGATACGCAGTATTTT.

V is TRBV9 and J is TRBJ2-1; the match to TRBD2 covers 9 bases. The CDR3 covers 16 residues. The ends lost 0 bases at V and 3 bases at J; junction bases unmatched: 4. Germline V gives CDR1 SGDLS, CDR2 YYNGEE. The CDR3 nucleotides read TGTGCCAGCAGCGTAGCGGCGGGAGGGTACTACAATGAGCAGTTCTTC. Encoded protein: CASSVAAGGYYNEQFF.

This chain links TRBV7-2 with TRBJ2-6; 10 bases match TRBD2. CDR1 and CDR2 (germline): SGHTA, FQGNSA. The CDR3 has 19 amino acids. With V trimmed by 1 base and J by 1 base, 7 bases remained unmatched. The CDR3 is CASSLVFASGGSGANVLTF. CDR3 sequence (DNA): TGTGCCAGCAGCTTAGTCTTCGCTAGCGGGGGTTCTGGGGCCAACGTCCTGACTTTC.

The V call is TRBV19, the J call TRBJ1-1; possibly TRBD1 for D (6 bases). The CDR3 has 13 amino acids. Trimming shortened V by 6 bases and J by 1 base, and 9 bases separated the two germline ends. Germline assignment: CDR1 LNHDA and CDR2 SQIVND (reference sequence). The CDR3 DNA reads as TGTGCCAGTAGCGGACAGACGAACACTGAAGCTTTCTTT. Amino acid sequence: CASSGQTNTEAFF. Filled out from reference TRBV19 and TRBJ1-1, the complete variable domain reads DGGITQSPKYLFRKEGQNVTLSCEQNLNHDAMYWYRQDPGQGLRLIYYSQIVNDFQKGDIAEGYSVSREKKESFPLTVTSAQKNPTAFYLCASSGQTNTEAFFGQGTRLTVV.

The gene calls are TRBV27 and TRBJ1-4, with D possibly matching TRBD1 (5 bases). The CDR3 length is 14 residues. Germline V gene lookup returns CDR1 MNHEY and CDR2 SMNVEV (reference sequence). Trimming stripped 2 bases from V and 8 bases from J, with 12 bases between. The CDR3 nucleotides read TGTGCCAGCAGTTTAGGGGGGGGTGGGGAAAAACTGTTTTTT. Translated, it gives CASSLGGGGEKLFF. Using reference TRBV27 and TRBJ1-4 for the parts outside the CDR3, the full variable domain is EAQVTQNPRYLITVTGKKLTVTCSQNMNHEYMSWYRQDPGLGLRQIYYSMNVEVTDKGDVPEGYKVSRKEKRNFPLILESPSPNQTSLYFCASSLGGGGEKLFFGSGTQLSVL.

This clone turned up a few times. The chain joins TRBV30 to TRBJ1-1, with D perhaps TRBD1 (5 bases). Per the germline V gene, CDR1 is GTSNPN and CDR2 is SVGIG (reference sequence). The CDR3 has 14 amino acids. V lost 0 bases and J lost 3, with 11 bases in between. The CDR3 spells CAWSVLIRDTEAFF. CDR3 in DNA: TGTGCCTGGAGTGTACTAATCAGGGACACTGAAGCTTTCTTT.

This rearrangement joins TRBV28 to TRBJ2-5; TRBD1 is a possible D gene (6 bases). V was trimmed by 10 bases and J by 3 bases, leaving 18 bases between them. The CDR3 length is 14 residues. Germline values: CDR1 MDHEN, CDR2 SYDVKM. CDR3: CAITHQGRKETQYF. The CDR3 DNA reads TGTGCCATTACACATCAGGGGAGAAAAGAGACCCAGTACTTC. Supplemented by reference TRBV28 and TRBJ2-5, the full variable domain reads DVKVTQSSRYLVKRTGEKVFLECVQDMDHENMFWYRQDPGLGLRLIYFSYDVKMKEKGDIPEGYSVSREKKERFSLILESASTNQTSMYLCAITHQGRKETQYFGPGTRLLVL.

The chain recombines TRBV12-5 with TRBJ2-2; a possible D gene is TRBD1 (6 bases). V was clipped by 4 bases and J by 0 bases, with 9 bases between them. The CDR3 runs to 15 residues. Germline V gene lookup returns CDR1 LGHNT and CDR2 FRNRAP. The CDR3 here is CASGWTDANTGELFF. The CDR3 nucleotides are TGTGCTAGTGGTTGGACAGACGCGAACACCGGGGAGCTGTTTTTT.

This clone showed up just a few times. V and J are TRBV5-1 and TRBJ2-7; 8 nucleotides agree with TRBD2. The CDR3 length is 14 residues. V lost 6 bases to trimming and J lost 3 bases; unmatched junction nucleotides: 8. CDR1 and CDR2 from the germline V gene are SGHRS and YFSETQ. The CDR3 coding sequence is TGCGCCAGCACCCCGGGAGGGCCTAACTACGAGCAGTACTTC. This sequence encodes CASTPGGPNYEQYF.

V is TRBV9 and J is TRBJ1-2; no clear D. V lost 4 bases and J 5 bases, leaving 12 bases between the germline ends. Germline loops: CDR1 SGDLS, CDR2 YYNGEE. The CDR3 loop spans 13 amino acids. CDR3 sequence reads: CASSTVEGYGYTF. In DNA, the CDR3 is TGTGCCAGCAGCACAGTCGAGGGATATGGCTACACCTTC.

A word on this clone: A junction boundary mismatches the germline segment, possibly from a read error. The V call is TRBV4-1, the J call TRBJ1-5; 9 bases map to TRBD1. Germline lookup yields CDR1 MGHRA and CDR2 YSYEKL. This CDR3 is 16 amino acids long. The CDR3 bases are TGCGCCAGCGGCCAAGACACAGGGGGCGTCAATCAGCCCCAGCATTTT. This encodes CASGQDTGGVNQPQHF.

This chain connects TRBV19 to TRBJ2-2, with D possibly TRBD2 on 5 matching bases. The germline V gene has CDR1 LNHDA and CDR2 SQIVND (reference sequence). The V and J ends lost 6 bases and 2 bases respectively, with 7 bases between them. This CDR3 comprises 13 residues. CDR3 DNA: TGTGCCAGTAGGCGGGCTAACACCGGGGAGCTGTTTTTT. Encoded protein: CASRRANTGELFF.

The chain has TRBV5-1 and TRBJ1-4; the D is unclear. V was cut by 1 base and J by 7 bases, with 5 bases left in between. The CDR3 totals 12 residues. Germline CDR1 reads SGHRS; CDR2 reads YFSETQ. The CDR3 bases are TGCGCCAGCAGCTTGCGGGGTGAAAAACTGTTTTTT. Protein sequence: CASSLRGEKLFF.

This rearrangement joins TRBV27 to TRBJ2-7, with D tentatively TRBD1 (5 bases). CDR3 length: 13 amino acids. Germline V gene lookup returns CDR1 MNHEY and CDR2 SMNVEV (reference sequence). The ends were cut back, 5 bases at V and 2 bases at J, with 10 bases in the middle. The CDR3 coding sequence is TGTGCCAGCAGTCCCAGGGTCGCCTACGAGCAGTACTTC. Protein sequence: CASSPRVAYEQYF.

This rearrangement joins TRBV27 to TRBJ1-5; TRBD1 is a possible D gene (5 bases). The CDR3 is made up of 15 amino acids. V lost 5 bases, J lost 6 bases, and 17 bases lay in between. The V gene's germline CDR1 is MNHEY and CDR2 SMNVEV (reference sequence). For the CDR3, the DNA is TGTGCCAGCAGTAACGGGGGAGGATTCGGTCAGCCCCAGCATTTT. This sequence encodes CASSNGGGFGQPQHF.